Given below is one T cell receptor (beta chain) in context. The CDR3 is made up of 15 amino acids. V was shortened by 7 bases and J by 4 bases, with 17 bases between the two germline ends. Germline CDR1 SGHTA, CDR2 FQGNSA. Sequencing used immunoSEQ multiplex PCR; TCRdb keeps in-frame clones, though not all of them. The table shows roughly 180,000 clones, with 79% occurring only once. The data are from a study of blood T cell repertoires in COVID-19. Turning to the study itself: The United States, Italy and Spain provided the acute and convalescent COVID-19 samples.

The clonotype comes from a woman aged 55-69 years with COVID-19, enrolled during active disease. Specimen: peripheral blood. V usage is TRBV7-2 and J usage is TRBJ2-1; TRBD2 might be the D (6 bases). The CDR3 DNA sequence: TGTGCCAGCAAAATAGCGGCTGGGTCATACAATGAGCAGTTCTTC. Its translation: CASKIAAGSYNEQFF. Full variable domain (remainder filled in from reference TRBV7-2 and TRBJ2-1): GAGVSQSPSNKVTEKGKDVELRCDPISGHTALYWYRQSLGQGLEFLIYFQGNSAPDKSGLPSDRFSAERTGGSVSTLTIQRTQQEDSAVYLCASKIAAGSYNEQFFGPGTRLTVL.